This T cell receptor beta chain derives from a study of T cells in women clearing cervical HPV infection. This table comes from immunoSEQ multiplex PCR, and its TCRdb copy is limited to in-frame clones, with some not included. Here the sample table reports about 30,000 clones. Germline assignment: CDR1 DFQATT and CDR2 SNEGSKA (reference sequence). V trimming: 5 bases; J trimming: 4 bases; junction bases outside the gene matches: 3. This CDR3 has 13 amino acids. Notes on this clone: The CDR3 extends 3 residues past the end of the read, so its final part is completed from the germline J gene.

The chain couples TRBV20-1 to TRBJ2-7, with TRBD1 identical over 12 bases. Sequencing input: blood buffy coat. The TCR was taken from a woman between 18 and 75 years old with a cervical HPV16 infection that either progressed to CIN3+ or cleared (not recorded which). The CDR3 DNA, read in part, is TGCAGTGCTGAGGGACAGGGGGCTTACGAG. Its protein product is CSAEGQGAYE. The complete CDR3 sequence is CSAEGQGAYEQYF.